The clone carrying this T cell receptor (beta chain) was found a few times. Its antigen is not known. These data are taken from a study of cytomegalovirus exposure and HLA in healthy donors. Study-wide points: In a later analysis, a missense DCLRE1C variant was linked to TCR beta V- and J-gene trimming. CMV serostatus was the sole immune exposure information available.

Germline V CDR1 and CDR2: MNHEY, SMNVEV (reference sequence). Trimming pared 3 bases from V and 3 bases from J, leaving 9 bases between. The CDR3 contains 13 residues. PCR primers comprised 60 Vbeta and 13 Jbeta primers. Profiling relied on immunoSEQ multiplex PCR, and the TCRdb table lists in-frame clones only, not all of them. The table records under 150,000 clones, about 64% of them present only once. The source of this sequence is a man aged 55 to 70 in good health and CMV-seronegative. The sample taken for sequencing was PBMCs. The J gene is TRBJ2-7, the V gene TRBV27, with no clear D. The CDR3 here is CASSLVLDYEQYF. The CDR3 DNA reads as TGTGCCAGCAGTTTGGTCCTAGACTACGAGCAGTACTTC.